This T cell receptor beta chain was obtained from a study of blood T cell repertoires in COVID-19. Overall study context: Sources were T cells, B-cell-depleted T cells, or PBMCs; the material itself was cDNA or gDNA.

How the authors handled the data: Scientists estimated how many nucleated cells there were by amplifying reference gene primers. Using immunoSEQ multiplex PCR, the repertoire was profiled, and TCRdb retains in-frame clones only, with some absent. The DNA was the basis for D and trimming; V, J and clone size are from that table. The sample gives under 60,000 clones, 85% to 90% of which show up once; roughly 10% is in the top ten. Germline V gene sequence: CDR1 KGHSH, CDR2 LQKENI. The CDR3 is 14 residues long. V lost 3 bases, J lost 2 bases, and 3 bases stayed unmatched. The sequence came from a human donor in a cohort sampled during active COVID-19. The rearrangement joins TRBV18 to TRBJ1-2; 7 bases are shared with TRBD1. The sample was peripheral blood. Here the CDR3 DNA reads TGTGCCAGCTCACCGAAGACAGGGAACTATGGCTACACCTTC. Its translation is CASSPKTGNYGYTF.